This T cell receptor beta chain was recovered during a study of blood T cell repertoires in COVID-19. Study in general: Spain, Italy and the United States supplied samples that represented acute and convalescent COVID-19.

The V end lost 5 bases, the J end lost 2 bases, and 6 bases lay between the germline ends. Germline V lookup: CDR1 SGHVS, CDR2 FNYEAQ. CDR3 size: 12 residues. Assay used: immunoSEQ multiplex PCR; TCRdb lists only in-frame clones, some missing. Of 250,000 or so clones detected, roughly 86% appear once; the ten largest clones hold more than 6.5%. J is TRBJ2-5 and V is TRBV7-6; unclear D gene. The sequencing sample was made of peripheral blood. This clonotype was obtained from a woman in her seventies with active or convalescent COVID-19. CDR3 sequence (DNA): TGTGCCAGCAGCGCCAGTCAAGAGACCCAGTACTTC. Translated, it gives CASSASQETQYF.